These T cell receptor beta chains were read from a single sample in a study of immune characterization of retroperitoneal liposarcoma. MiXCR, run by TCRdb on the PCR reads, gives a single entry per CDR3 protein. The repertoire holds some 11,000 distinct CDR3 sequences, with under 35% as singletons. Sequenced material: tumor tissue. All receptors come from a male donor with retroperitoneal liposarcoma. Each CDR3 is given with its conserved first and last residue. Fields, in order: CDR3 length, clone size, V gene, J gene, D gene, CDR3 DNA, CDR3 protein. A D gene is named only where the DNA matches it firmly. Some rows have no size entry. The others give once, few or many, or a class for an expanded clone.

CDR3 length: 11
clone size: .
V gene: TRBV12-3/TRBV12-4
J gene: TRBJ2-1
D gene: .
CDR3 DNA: TGTGCCAGCAGCACTGGCAATGAGCAGTTCTTC
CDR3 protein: CASSTGNEQFF

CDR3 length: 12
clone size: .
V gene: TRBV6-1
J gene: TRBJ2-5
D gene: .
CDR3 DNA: TGTGCCAGCAGAAGAGGAGGGGAGACCCAGTACTTC
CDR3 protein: CASRRGGETQYF

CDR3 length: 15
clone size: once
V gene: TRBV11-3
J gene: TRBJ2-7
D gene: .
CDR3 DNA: TGTGCCAGCAGCTTGGGACATCAGGGGTCCAATGAGCAGTACTTC
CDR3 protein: CASSLGHQGSNEQYF

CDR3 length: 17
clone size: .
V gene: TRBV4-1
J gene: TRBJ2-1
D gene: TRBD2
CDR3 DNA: TGCGCCAGCAGCATATTCCGCGGGAGGGAGGGAGCCTACGAGCAGTTCTTC
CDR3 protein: CASSIFRGREGAYEQFF

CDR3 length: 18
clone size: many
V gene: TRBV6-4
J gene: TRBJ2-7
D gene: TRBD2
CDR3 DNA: TGTGCCAGCACTCGCCCATTTATAGCGGGAGGTCCTCCCTACGAGCAGTACTTC
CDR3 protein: CASTRPFIAGGPPYEQYF

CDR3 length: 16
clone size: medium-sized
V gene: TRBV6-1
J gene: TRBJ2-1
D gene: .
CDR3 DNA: TGTGCCAGCAGTGAAGCGCGCGGGGACCCCTACAATGAGCAGTTCTTC
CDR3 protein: CASSEARGDPYNEQFF

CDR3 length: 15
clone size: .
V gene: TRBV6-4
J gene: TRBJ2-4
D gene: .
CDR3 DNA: TGTGCCAGCAGTGACCCGTACAGTGCCTACAATGAGCAGTACTTC
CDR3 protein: CASSDPYSAYNEQYF

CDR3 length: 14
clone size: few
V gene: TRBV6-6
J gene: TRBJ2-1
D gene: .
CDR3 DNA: TGTGCCAGCACCAAAGGAGCGGTGCTTAATGAGCAGTTCTTC
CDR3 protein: CASTKGAVLNEQFF

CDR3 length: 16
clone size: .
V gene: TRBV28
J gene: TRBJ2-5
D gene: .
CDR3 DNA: TGTGCCAGCAGTTTTCAATGGCAGCCTAACCAAGAGACCCAGTACTTC
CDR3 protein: CASSFQWQPNQETQYF

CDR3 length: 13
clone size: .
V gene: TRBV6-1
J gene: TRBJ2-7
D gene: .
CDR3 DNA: TGTGCCAGCAGTGAGACACCCGCCTACGAGCAGTACTTC
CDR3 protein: CASSETPAYEQYF

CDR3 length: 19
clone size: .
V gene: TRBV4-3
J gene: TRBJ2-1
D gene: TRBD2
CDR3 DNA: TGCGCCAGCAGCCAATTTCCGGGACTAGCGGGAGAGGCGAACAATGAGCAGTTCTTC
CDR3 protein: CASSQFPGLAGEANNEQFF

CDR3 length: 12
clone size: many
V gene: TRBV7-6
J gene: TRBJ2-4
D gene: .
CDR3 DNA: TGTGCCAGCAGTTCCGCTTACAATGAGCAGTACTTC
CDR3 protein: CASSSAYNEQYF

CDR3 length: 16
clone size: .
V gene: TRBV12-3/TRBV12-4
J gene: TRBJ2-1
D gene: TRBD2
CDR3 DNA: TGTGCCAGCAGTTTAATTAGCGGGGGTACATCCTACGAGCAGTTCTTC
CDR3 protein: CASSLISGGTSYEQFF

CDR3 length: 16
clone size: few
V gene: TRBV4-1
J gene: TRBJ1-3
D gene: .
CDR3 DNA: TGCGCCAGCAGCCAAGAAGCAGGGTACTCTGGAAACACCATATATTTT
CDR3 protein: CASSQEAGYSGNTIYF

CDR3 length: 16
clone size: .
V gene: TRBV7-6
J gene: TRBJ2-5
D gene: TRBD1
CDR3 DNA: TGTGCCAGCAGCCCCCCCGGACAGGCCGCACAAGAGACCCAGTACTTC
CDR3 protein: CASSPPGQAAQETQYF

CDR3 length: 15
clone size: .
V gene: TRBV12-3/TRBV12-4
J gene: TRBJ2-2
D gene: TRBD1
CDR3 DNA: TGTGCCAGCACCAAGGGACAGGGCTTGCCCGGGGAGCTGTTTTTT
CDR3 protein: CASTKGQGLPGELFF

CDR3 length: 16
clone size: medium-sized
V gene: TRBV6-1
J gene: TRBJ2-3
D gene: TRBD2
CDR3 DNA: TGTGCCAGCAGTGAATTTAGCGGGAGTGGGGATGATACGCAGTATTTT
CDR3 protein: CASSEFSGSGDDTQYF

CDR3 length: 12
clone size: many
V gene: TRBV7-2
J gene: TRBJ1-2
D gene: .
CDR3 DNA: TGTGCCAGCAGCTTCATCGGGTATGGCTACACCTTC
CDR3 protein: CASSFIGYGYTF

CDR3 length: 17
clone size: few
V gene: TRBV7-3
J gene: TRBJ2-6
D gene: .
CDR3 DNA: TGTGCCAGCAGCTTGGGGGACTCGTACTCTGGGGCCAACGTCCTGACTTTC
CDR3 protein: CASSLGDSYSGANVLTF

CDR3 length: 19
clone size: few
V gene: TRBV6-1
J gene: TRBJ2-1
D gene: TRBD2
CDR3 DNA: TGTGCCAGCAGGCCAGTTTTTCTTAGGGAGCGGGGCGATAACAATGAGCAGTTCTTC
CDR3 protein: CASRPVFLRERGDNNEQFF

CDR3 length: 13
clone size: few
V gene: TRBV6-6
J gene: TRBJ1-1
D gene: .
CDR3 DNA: TGTGCCAGCAGTTACGGACAGAACACTGAAGCTTTCTTT
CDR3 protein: CASSYGQNTEAFF

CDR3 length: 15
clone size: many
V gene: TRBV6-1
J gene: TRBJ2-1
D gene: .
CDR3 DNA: TGTGCCAGCAGTCCAACCTCGACAGTATACAATGAGCAGTTCTTC
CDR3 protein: CASSPTSTVYNEQFF

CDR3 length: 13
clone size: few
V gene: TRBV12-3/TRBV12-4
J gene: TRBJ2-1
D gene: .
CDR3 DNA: TGTGCCAGCAGCGCACCTCTAGCAAATGAGCAGTTCTTC
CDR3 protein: CASSAPLANEQFF

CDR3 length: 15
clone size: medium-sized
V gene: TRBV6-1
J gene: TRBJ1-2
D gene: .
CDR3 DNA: TGTGCCAGCAGTGAGATAACACTCGGAGCCTATGGCTACACCTTC
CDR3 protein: CASSEITLGAYGYTF

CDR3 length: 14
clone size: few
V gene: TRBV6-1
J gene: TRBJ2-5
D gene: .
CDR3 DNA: TGTGCCAGCAGCTCAGATTTCCGTGGCGAGACCCAGTACTTC
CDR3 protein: CASSSDFRGETQYF

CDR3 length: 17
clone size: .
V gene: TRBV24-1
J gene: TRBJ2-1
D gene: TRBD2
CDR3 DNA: TGTGCCACCAGTGATCCCGGACTAGCGGGGATACAAGAGACCCAGTTCTTC
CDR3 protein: CATSDPGLAGIQETQFF

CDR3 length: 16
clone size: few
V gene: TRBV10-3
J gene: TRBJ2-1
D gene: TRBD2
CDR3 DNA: TGTGCCATCAGTGAGACTAGCGGGTATAGGGTGGGCGAGCAGTTCTTC
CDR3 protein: CAISETSGYRVGEQFF

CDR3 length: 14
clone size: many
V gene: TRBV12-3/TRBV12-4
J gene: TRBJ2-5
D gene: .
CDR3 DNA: TGTGCCAGCAGTTTTTGGTGTAGTGAAGAGACCCAGTACTTC
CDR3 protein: CASSFWCSEETQYF

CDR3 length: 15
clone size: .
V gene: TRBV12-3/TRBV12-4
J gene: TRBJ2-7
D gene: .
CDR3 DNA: TGTGCCAGCACATTCTCGATGATACACCACAATGAGCAGTACTTC
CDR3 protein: CASTFSMIHHNEQYF

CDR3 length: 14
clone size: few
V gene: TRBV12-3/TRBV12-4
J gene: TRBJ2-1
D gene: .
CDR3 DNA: TGTGCCAGCAGGCCTGGGAGGAGCTCCTACGAGCAGTTCTTC
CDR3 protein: CASRPGRSSYEQFF

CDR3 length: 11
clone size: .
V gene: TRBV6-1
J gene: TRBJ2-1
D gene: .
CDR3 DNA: TGTGCCAGCAGTAGCTCCTCCGAGCAGTTCTTC
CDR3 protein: CASSSSSEQFF

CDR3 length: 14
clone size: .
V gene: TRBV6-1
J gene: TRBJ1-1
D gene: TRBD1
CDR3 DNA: TGTGCCAGCAGTAGACAGGGCGCGAACACTGAAGCTTTCTTT
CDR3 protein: CASSRQGANTEAFF